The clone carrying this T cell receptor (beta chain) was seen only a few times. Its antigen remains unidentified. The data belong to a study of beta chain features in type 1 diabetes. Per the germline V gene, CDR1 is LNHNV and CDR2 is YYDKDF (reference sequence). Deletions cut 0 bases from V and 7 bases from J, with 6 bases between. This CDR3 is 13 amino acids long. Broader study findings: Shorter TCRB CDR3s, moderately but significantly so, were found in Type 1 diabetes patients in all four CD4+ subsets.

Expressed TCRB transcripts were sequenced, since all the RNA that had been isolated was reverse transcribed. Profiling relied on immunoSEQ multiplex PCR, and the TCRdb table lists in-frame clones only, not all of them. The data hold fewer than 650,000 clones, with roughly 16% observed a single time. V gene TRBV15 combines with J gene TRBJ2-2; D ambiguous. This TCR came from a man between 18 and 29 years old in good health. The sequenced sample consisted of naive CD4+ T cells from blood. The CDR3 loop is CATSRDRSGELFF. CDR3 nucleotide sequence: TGTGCCACCAGCAGAGATCGAAGCGGGGAGCTGTTTTTT.